One and the same sample provided the 25 T cell receptor beta chains below, sequenced in a study of OX40 agonist ivuxolimab in advanced cancers. Measured with immunoSEQ multiplex PCR; TCRdb has only the in-frame clones, and not every one. The sample records approximately 70,000 clones, 86% being singletons. Sequences were derived from CD4+ or CD8+ T cells sorted from blood, sampled in a trial of the OX40 agonist ivuxolimab. These receptors came from an adult with an advanced solid tumor such as melanoma, head and neck, liver or kidney cancer.

The chain joins TRBV2 to TRBJ2-1, with D tentatively TRBD1 or TRBD2 (6 bases each). The V gene's germline CDR1 is SNHLY and CDR2 FYNNEI. The CDR3 covers 15 residues. Trimming pared 7 bases from V and 3 bases from J, leaving 16 bases between. The CDR3: CASKVNGGLYNEQFF. The CDR3 coding sequence is TGTGCCAGCAAAGTGAACGGGGGCCTCTACAATGAGCAGTTCTTC.

DNA for the CDR3: TGTGCCAGCAGTTACTCAGCGGCGAACACCGGGGAGCTGTTTTTT. Translation gives CASSYSAANTGELFF. V gene TRBV6-5 combines with J gene TRBJ2-2; TRBD2 might be the D (5 bases). CDR1 and CDR2 (germline): MNHEY, SVGAGI. The V end was cut by 0 bases, the J end by 0 bases, with 5 bases between. There are 15 residues in the CDR3.

This chain links TRBV9 with TRBJ2-5, with D perhaps matching TRBD2 (7 bases). Germline V CDR1 and CDR2: SGDLS, YYNGEE. The length of the CDR3 is 17 residues. Trimming stripped 3 bases from V and 5 bases from J, with 23 bases between. The CDR3 region is CASSAGWASGGGETQYF. For the CDR3, the DNA is TGTGCCAGCAGCGCCGGTTGGGCTAGCGGAGGGGGGGAGACCCAGTACTTC.

The chain joins TRBV11-2 to TRBJ1-2, with 7 positions matching TRBD1. The ends lost 2 bases at V and 9 bases at J; junction bases unmatched: 12. CDR1 SGHAT and CDR2 FQNNGV come from the germline V gene. This CDR3 has 15 amino acids. The CDR3 is CASSLSGEDRRRYTF. The CDR3 DNA reads as TGTGCCAGCAGCTTAAGTGGCGAGGACAGGAGGCGCTACACCTTC.

J is TRBJ1-5 and V is TRBV7-8; D is undetermined. This CDR3 has 16 amino acids. Germline V gene data show CDR1 as SGHVS and CDR2 as FQNEAQ. Trimming removed 1 base at V and 0 bases at J, with 10 bases between. The CDR3: CASSLDTSYSNQPQHF. The CDR3 nucleotides are TGTGCCAGCAGCTTAGATACATCTTATAGCAATCAGCCCCAGCATTTT.

This clone has just a few counts. J is TRBJ2-1 and V is TRBV12-5, with D perhaps being TRBD1 or TRBD2 (6 bases each). V dropped 1 base and J dropped 8 bases, with 18 bases sitting between them. The germline V gene encodes CDR1 LGHNT and CDR2 FRNRAP. The CDR3 extends over 16 amino acids. Written as DNA, the CDR3 is TGTGCTAGTGGTTTGGCCAAGGGGGGAGGCTGGTATGAGCAGTTCTTC. Protein product: CASGLAKGGGWYEQFF.

The chain links TRBV18 to TRBJ1-5; D may be TRBD1 (5 bases). This CDR3 contains 14 residues. Germline assignment: CDR1 KGHSH and CDR2 LQKENI. The germline V and J ends were trimmed by 5 bases and 4 bases, with 12 bases remaining between them. The CDR3: CASSATGGNQPQHF. CDR3 bases: TGTGCCAGCTCAGCAACGGGGGGAAATCAGCCCCAGCATTTT.

This sequence joins TRBV6-1 and TRBJ2-5, with D possibly being TRBD2 (5 bases). Germline lookup yields CDR1 MNHNS and CDR2 SASEGT. The CDR3 spans 14 residues. V was shortened by 6 bases and J by 5 bases, with 16 bases between the two germline ends. CDR3 amino acids: CASRPEGNWETQYF. The CDR3 region has the DNA TGTGCCAGCAGACCTGAGGGTAATTGGGAGACCCAGTACTTC.

The chain recombines TRBV6-1 with TRBJ1-2, with D perhaps matching TRBD1 (6 bases). V was shortened by 4 bases and J by 2 bases, with 8 bases between the two germline ends. The CDR3 covers 13 residues. Germline CDR1 reads MNHNS; CDR2 reads SASEGT. The chain's CDR3 is CASSGTANYGYTF. CDR3 nucleotide sequence: TGTGCCAGCAGTGGGACAGCAAACTATGGCTACACCTTC.

The chain joins TRBV5-4 to TRBJ1-2, with a weak D call TRBD1 (5 bases). CDR3 length: 13 residues. Trimming took 0 bases from V and 6 from J, leaving 9 bases between them. Per the germline V gene, CDR1 is SGHNT and CDR2 is YYREEE (reference sequence). The chain's CDR3 is CASSLDRGNGYTF. CDR3 DNA: TGTGCCAGCAGCTTGGATAGGGGAAATGGCTACACCTTC.

V and J are TRBV5-5 and TRBJ1-1; TRBD1 is a possible D gene (5 bases). The CDR3 is 13 residues long. Germline lookup yields CDR1 SGHKS and CDR2 YYEKEE (reference sequence). The V gene lost 3 bases and the J gene lost 11 bases, with 17 bases spanning the gap. The CDR3 loop reads CASSSRDWGSAFF. CDR3 nucleotides: TGTGCCAGCAGCTCCCGGGACTGGGGAAGTGCTTTCTTT.

The chain joins TRBV14 to TRBJ2-1; TRBD2 aligns across 10 bases. V lost 1 base, J lost 9 bases, and 9 bases stayed unmatched. Per germline, CDR1 SGHDN and CDR2 FVKESK. This CDR3 is 16 amino acids long. Here the CDR3 reads CASSQVRLAGVSEQFF. The CDR3 DNA reads as TGTGCCAGCAGCCAAGTTAGGCTAGCGGGAGTCAGTGAGCAGTTCTTC.

The chain couples TRBV7-3 to TRBJ2-1, with 9 bases that match TRBD2. Germline values: CDR1 SGHTA, CDR2 FQGTGA. The CDR3 runs 18 residues. V dropped 1 base and J dropped 8; count of bases not matched to a gene: 15. The DNA of the CDR3 is TGTGCCAGCAGCTTAATGGGCGGTAGCGGGGGAAATTACCATGAGCAGTTCTTC. Translation gives CASSLMGGSGGNYHEQFF.

This clone was recorded once. This rearrangement joins TRBV7-9 to TRBJ2-1; TRBD2 aligns across 7 bases. The V segment lost 1 base and the J segment 0 bases; nucleotides outside the gene matches: 0. This CDR3 is built from 15 residues. Per germline, CDR1 SEHNR and CDR2 FQNEAQ (reference sequence). CDR3 nucleotide sequence: TGTGCCAGCAGCTTAGGGACTAGCTCCTACAATGAGCAGTTCTTC. It codes for CASSLGTSSYNEQFF.

The CDR3 DNA reads TGTGCCAGTAGTGCCCAGCGGGGGGGTTTCTACAATGAGCAGTTCTTC. It specifies CASSAQRGGFYNEQFF. The chain carries TRBV19 and TRBJ2-1; 10 nucleotides match TRBD2. The CDR3 has 16 residues. With 5 bases clipped from V and 3 bases from J, the junction kept 7 bases outside the gene matches. CDR1 and CDR2 (germline): LNHDA, SQIVND (reference sequence).

This clone was observed once. The chain is built from TRBV11-3 and TRBJ2-1; D is undetermined. Trimming pared 0 bases from V and 4 bases from J, leaving 4 bases between. Germline V gene data show CDR1 as SGHNT and CDR2 as YENEEA. The CDR3 is 13 residues long. The CDR3 DNA reads as TGTGCCAGCAGCTTAGAGGCGTACAATGAGCAGTTCTTC. Translation gives CASSLEAYNEQFF.

This clone has just one count. The gene calls are TRBV12-2 and TRBJ1-3; the table's D gene call, TRBD1, was not cross checked with the DNA. TRBV12-2 is assigned pseudogene status. The CDR3 runs 16 residues. This CDR3 reads CASRPQRQFSGNTIYF. DNA for the CDR3: TGTGCAAGTCGCCCACAACGACAGTTTTCTGGAAACACCATATATTTT.

This clone was recorded a few times. This chain links TRBV10-1 with TRBJ1-1; D possibly corresponds to TRBD1 (5 bases). This CDR3 comprises 13 residues. V lost 10 bases, J lost 2 bases, and 14 bases lay in between. Germline V gene data show CDR1 as WNHNN and CDR2 as SYGVQD (reference sequence). Written as DNA, the CDR3 is TGCGCCACCTCGAGACAGCCTAACACTGAAGCTTTCTTT. Protein: CATSRQPNTEAFF.

This clone turned up a few times. V and J are TRBV6-5 and TRBJ1-6, with D unresolved. Trimming cost V 6 bases and J 7 bases, with 13 bases left between them. The CDR3 is 14 residues long. CDR1 and CDR2 (germline): MNHEY, SVGAGI. The CDR3 protein is CASRSRPQNSPLHF. The CDR3, as DNA: TGTGCCAGCAGAAGCAGGCCGCAGAATTCACCCCTCCACTTT.

The chain joins TRBV6-6 to TRBJ2-2; either TRBD1 or TRBD2 may fit D (5 bases each). V shed 10 bases and J shed 4 bases, with 16 bases lying between them. Germline V gene data show CDR1 as MNHNY and CDR2 as SVGAGI (reference sequence). The CDR3 contains 14 residues. CDR3 loop: CATSGTESTGELFF. The CDR3 nucleotides are TGTGCCACCTCCGGGACCGAAAGCACCGGGGAGCTGTTTTTT.

Only a few counts were recorded for this clone. The chain uses TRBV4-3 and TRBJ1-4; D may be TRBD1 (6 bases). CDR3 length: 15 amino acids. Germline assignment: CDR1 LGHNA and CDR2 YSLEER. V was shortened by 0 bases and J by 7 bases, with 12 bases between the two germline ends. CDR3 bases: TGCGCCAGCAGCCAAGAAATAGGGGGGAGTGAAAAACTGTTTTTT. Protein product: CASSQEIGGSEKLFF.

This clone came up a few times. This chain links TRBV18 with TRBJ1-5, with 7 bases fitting TRBD1. The CDR3 sequence is 15 residues long. Germline V gene sequence: CDR1 KGHSH, CDR2 LQKENI. Trimming at V came to 3 bases and at J to 3 bases, leaving 5 bases not matched to a gene. CDR3 nucleotide sequence: TGTGCCAGCTCACCTACAGGGGTATACAATCAGCCCCAGCATTTT. The encoded protein is CASSPTGVYNQPQHF. Drawing the rest from reference TRBV18 and TRBJ1-5, the complete variable domain is NAGVMQNPRHLVRRRGQEARLRCSPMKGHSHVYWYRQLPEEGLKFMVYLQKENIIDESGMPKERFSAEFPKEGPSILRIQQVVRGDSAAYFCASSPTGVYNQPQHFGDGTRLSIL.

J is TRBJ2-7 and V is TRBV5-5; no clear D gene. V was pared by 0 bases and J by 4 bases, with 5 bases between. This CDR3 is 12 amino acids long. CDR1 SGHKS and CDR2 YYEKEE come from the germline V gene (reference sequence). The CDR3: CASSLDEYEQYF. The CDR3 DNA follows: TGTGCCAGCAGCTTGGATGAGTACGAGCAGTACTTC. Variable domain in full (rest from reference TRBV5-5 and TRBJ2-7): DAGVTQSPTHLIKTRGQQVTLRCSPISGHKSVSWYQQVLGQGPQFIFQYYEKEERGRGNFPDRFSARQFPNYSSELNVNALLLGDSALYLCASSLDEYEQYFGPGTRLTVT.

This chain joins TRBV5-6 and TRBJ1-2; D is possibly TRBD1 (5 bases). The CDR3 length is 13 residues. Germline CDR1 is SGHDT and CDR2 is YYEEEE. Trimming stripped 0 bases from V and 2 bases from J, with 5 bases between. CDR3 sequence (DNA): TGTGCCAGCAGCTTGGGGGGGAACTATGGCTACACCTTC. Encoded protein: CASSLGGNYGYTF.

This chain joins TRBV5-4 and TRBJ1-2; TRBD1 aligns across 7 bases. Trimming took 4 bases from V and 3 from J; bases not matched to a gene: 9. The CDR3 spans 15 residues. Germline CDR1 is SGHNT and CDR2 is YYREEE (reference sequence). The CDR3 loop reads CASSTRQGPYYGYTF. The DNA of the CDR3 is TGTGCCAGCAGCACTCGACAGGGCCCTTACTATGGCTACACCTTC.